The 25 T cell receptor beta chains reported below all come from one sample, sequenced in a study of human T cells and chemical hapten exposure. Each CDR3 protein gets one entry after TCRdb re-called the RACE reads with MiXCR. The sample lists some 70,000 distinct CDR3 sequences; approximately 9.9% were seen once. Indicated time point: pre-sensitization, week 0. Documented treatment: therapeutic diphenylcyclopropenone sensitization with weekly scalp DPC. The input for sequencing was whole blood, taken in connection with sensitization to the hapten diphenylcyclopropenone (DPC). Every receptor here comes from a woman between 45 and 60 years old with alopecia areata. Some clones in this sample may be carry-over from other donors' samples.

This clonotype has only a few counts. The chain uses TRBV11-1 and TRBJ1-1, with D possibly matching TRBD1 (5 bases). Trimming removed 5 bases from V and 1 base from J, with 17 bases in between. The CDR3 consists of 16 residues. The germline V gene encodes CDR1 SGHAT and CDR2 FQDESV (reference sequence). The CDR3 protein is CASSPYSGAGNTEAFF. Here the CDR3 DNA reads TGTGCCAGCAGCCCCTACAGCGGGGCGGGGAACACTGAAGCTTTCTTT.

This clonotype was seen only a few times. J is TRBJ2-7 and V is TRBV7-9, with 10 bases that match TRBD2. Per germline, CDR1 SEHNR and CDR2 FQNEAQ (reference sequence). The CDR3 length is 16 residues. Losses at the gene ends were 5 bases for V and 9 bases for J; bases not matched to a gene: 16. The CDR3 nucleotides are TGTGCCAGCAGCCTGAGCCTAGCGGGAGTAGGTGCGGGGCAGTACTTC. It encodes CASSLSLAGVGAGQYF.

This chain links TRBV28 with TRBJ2-7; D ambiguous. Deletions cut 4 bases from V and 3 bases from J, with 7 bases between. In germline, CDR1 is MDHEN, CDR2 SYDVKM. The CDR3 length is 12 residues. The chain's CDR3 is CASSSEYYEQYF. Here the CDR3 DNA reads TGTGCCAGCAGTTCCGAATACTACGAGCAGTACTTC.

This clonotype was counted many times. This sequence joins TRBV20-1 and TRBJ2-1, with D uncertain. Looked up from germline, CDR1 is DFQATT and CDR2 is SNEGSKA (reference sequence). Trimming cost V 4 bases and J 8 bases, with 0 bases left between them. The length of the CDR3 is 8 residues. The DNA of the CDR3 is TGCAGTGCTAATGAGCAGTTCTTC. This sequence encodes CSANEQFF.

In its sample, this clonotype was seen a few times. The CDR3 protein is CSARYRVGNQPQHF. Written as DNA, the CDR3 is TGCAGTGCTAGGTACAGGGTGGGCAATCAGCCCCAGCATTTT. V is TRBV20-1 and J is TRBJ1-5; possibly TRBD1 for D (6 bases). This CDR3 is 14 amino acids long. Germline CDR1 DFQATT, CDR2 SNEGSKA (reference sequence). The germline V and J ends were trimmed by 3 bases and 2 bases, with 11 bases remaining between them.

This chain joins TRBV7-2 and TRBJ1-1; TRBD1 aligns across 10 bases. The CDR3 extends over 16 amino acids. V gave up 5 bases and J gave up 3 bases; unmatched junction bases: 9. From germline, CDR1 is SGHTA and CDR2 FQGNSA. The CDR3 protein is CASSKGQGIRYTEAFF. Written as DNA, the CDR3 is TGTGCCAGCAGCAAGGGACAGGGGATTCGGTACACTGAAGCTTTCTTT.

Many counts were recorded for this clonotype. The chain links TRBV28 to TRBJ1-6, with D tentatively TRBD1 (5 bases). V gave up 4 bases and J gave up 4 bases, with 8 bases separating them. Germline values: CDR1 MDHEN, CDR2 SYDVKM. The CDR3 has 14 amino acids. The CDR3 DNA sequence: TGTGCCAGCAGTTCCCAGGGATATAATTCACCCCTCCACTTT. Encoded protein: CASSSQGYNSPLHF.

This clonotype was picked up many times. The genes are TRBV24-1 and TRBJ1-2; D possibly corresponds to TRBD1 (6 bases). CDR1 KGHDR and CDR2 SFDVKD come from the germline V gene. V was trimmed by 0 bases and J by 8 bases, leaving 15 bases between them. The CDR3 is 15 amino acids. CDR3 bases: TGTGCCACCAGTGATTTGCCGGGAGGGGGATCGGGCTACACCTTC. Translated: CATSDLPGGGSGYTF.

This clonotype was counted between two and nine times. The V and J genes are TRBV5-1 and TRBJ1-5; possibly TRBD1 for D (5 bases). Germline lookup yields CDR1 SGHRS and CDR2 YFSETQ. V gave up 5 bases and J gave up 0 bases, with 12 bases separating them. This CDR3 has 15 residues. CDR3 DNA sequence: TGCGCCAGCAGTCCCGGGACGATTAGCAATCAGCCCCAGCATTTT. Translation: CASSPGTISNQPQHF.

The V gene is TRBV7-8, the J gene TRBJ2-2; a possible D gene is TRBD2 (5 bases). The V gene lost 6 bases and the J gene lost 1 base, with 9 bases spanning the gap. CDR3 length equals 14 residues. Germline V gene data show CDR1 as SGHVS and CDR2 as FQNEAQ. CDR3 sequence reads: CASSPRGNTGELFF. CDR3 coding DNA: TGTGCCAGCAGTCCCCGGGGGAACACCGGGGAGCTGTTTTTT.

The sample holds many counts of this clonotype. This rearrangement joins TRBV11-2 to TRBJ2-7, with 7 bases aligning to TRBD1. The length of the CDR3 is 15 residues. CDR1 is SGHAT and CDR2 is FQNNGV in the germline V gene. V shed 4 bases and J 1 base; nucleotides not matched to a gene: 7. CDR3 nucleotides: TGTGCCAGCAGCTCGCGACAGGGACGATCCTACGAGCAGTACTTC. Translated: CASSSRQGRSYEQYF.

This clonotype has a single count. The chain joins TRBV28 to TRBJ2-1; 12 nucleotides line up with TRBD2. Germline lookup yields CDR1 MDHEN and CDR2 SYDVKM. V lost 4 bases to trimming and J lost 6 bases; unmatched junction nucleotides: 4. The CDR3 covers 15 residues. Here the CDR3 reads CASSSLAGGSNEQFF. CDR3 nucleotide sequence: TGTGCCAGCAGTTCTCTAGCGGGAGGGAGCAATGAGCAGTTCTTC. Full variable domain (remainder filled in from reference TRBV28 and TRBJ2-1): DVKVTQSSRYLVKRTGEKVFLECVQDMDHENMFWYRQDPGLGLRLIYFSYDVKMKEKGDIPEGYSVSREKKERFSLILESASTNQTSMYLCASSSLAGGSNEQFFGPGTRLTVL.

This clonotype was detected ten times or more. The chain joins TRBV6-2 or TRBV6-3 to TRBJ2-6, with D uncertain. The CDR3 has 17 amino acids. V shed 4 bases and J shed 0 bases, with 13 bases lying between them. Looked up from germline, CDR1 is MNHEY and CDR2 is SVGEGT. The CDR3 spells CASSSAQRSSGANVLTF. In nucleotides, the CDR3 is TGTGCCAGCAGTTCAGCTCAGCGATCCTCTGGGGCCAACGTCCTGACTTTC.

In its sample, this clonotype was seen a few times. J is TRBJ2-7 and V is TRBV19, with TRBD1 matching over 9 bases. The V gene's germline CDR1 is LNHDA and CDR2 SQIVND (reference sequence). V lost 6 bases to trimming and J lost 2 bases; unmatched junction nucleotides: 8. This CDR3 comprises 15 residues. The CDR3 nucleotides are TGTGCCAGTAGACCAACTCGGGACAGGGCCTACGAGCAGTACTTC. This gives the protein CASRPTRDRAYEQYF.

This rearrangement joins TRBV20-1 to TRBJ1-5; 7 nucleotides line up with TRBD1. There are 15 residues in the CDR3. The germline V gene has CDR1 DFQATT and CDR2 SNEGSKA (reference sequence). The ends lost 3 bases at V and 4 bases at J; junction bases unmatched: 9. The CDR3 DNA reads as TGCAGTGCTAGGGCACCGGGACAGTTTAATCAGCCCCAGCATTTT. It encodes CSARAPGQFNQPQHF.

In its sample, this clonotype was seen many times. The chain combines TRBV24-1 with TRBJ2-2; TRBD1 aligns across 10 bases. The V gene's germline CDR1 is KGHDR and CDR2 SFDVKD. J was trimmed by 4 bases and V by 5 bases; bases with no gene match: 12. The CDR3 extends over 18 amino acids. CDR3 nucleotides: TGTGCCACCAGTGCCTGGGCGTTGGACAGGGGGTCCACCGGGGAGCTGTTTTTT. It translates to CATSAWALDRGSTGELFF.

J is TRBJ1-1 and V is TRBV27, with D possibly being TRBD1 (5 bases). Trimming removed 3 bases from V and 0 bases from J, with 14 bases in between. This CDR3 spans 16 amino acids. Germline lookup yields CDR1 MNHEY and CDR2 SMNVEV (reference sequence). CDR3: CASSFGAGPLNTEAFF. The CDR3 region has the DNA TGTGCCAGCAGTTTTGGGGCAGGGCCTTTGAACACTGAAGCTTTCTTT.

The table lists this clonotype with a few counts. This sequence joins TRBV4-2 and TRBJ1-5, with D possibly being TRBD1 (6 bases). V was cut by 5 bases and J by 5 bases, with 13 bases left in between. The CDR3 extends over 14 amino acids. Germline V gene sequence: CDR1 LGHNA, CDR2 YNFKEQ. The CDR3 region has the DNA TGTGCCAGCAGCGGAACAGGGACCCATCAGCCCCAGCATTTT. This gives the protein CASSGTGTHQPQHF.

The V gene is TRBV6-5, the J gene TRBJ1-1; D is undetermined. The CDR3 is 16 amino acids. With 8 bases removed from V and 0 bases from J, the gap between germline ends came to 19 bases. Germline-derived CDR1 and CDR2 are MNHEY and SVGAGI. CDR3 coding DNA: TGTGCCAGCCAGGATAGATACAGTCTCATGAACACTGAAGCTTTCTTT. As protein: CASQDRYSLMNTEAFF.

This clonotype was detected only a few times. The gene calls are TRBV28 and TRBJ2-1, with a possible D match to TRBD2 (5 bases). V was pared by 7 bases and J by 2 bases, with 15 bases between. The length of the CDR3 is 15 residues. CDR1 MDHEN and CDR2 SYDVKM come from the germline V gene. The CDR3 protein is CASTAPAGPYNEQFF. CDR3 in DNA: TGTGCCAGCACCGCGCCTGCGGGTCCCTACAATGAGCAGTTCTTC.

This clonotype has a count of ten or more. The junction shows a germline mismatch at one end, possibly a read error. J is TRBJ2-7 and V is TRBV28; 14 bases fit TRBD2. The CDR3 consists of 12 residues. CDR1 and CDR2 from the germline V gene are MDHEN and SYDVKM. The DNA for the CDR3 is TGTGCCAGCACCGCGGGACTAGCGGGAGCTACCTTC. Amino acids: CASTAGLAGATF.

The sample holds many counts of this clonotype. V gene TRBV27 combines with J gene TRBJ2-3; no definite D call. The CDR3 is 16 amino acids. Trimming pared 6 bases from V and 0 bases from J, leaving 16 bases between. The germline V gene has CDR1 MNHEY and CDR2 SMNVEV (reference sequence). CDR3: CASSPWGTVSTDTQYF. CDR3 coding DNA: TGTGCCAGCAGCCCCTGGGGAACGGTGAGCACAGATACGCAGTATTTT.

This clonotype has just a few counts. This chain connects TRBV20-1 to TRBJ2-7; 9 bases map to TRBD1. The junction had 1 base not matched to a gene; V was cut back by 6 bases and J by 4 bases. The CDR3 is made up of 11 amino acids. Germline CDR1 DFQATT, CDR2 SNEGSKA (reference sequence). The chain's CDR3 is CSAGTGYEQYF. CDR3 DNA: TGCAGTGCCGGGACAGGGTACGAGCAGTACTTC.

The chain combines TRBV9 with TRBJ2-7, with D perhaps TRBD1 or TRBD2 (5 bases each). Germline-derived CDR1 and CDR2 are SGDLS and YYNGEE. Between the trimmed V and J ends, which lost 7 bases and 7 bases, there was a span of 18 bases. The CDR3 loop spans 13 amino acids. The CDR3 sequence: CASSGTSALEQYF. The CDR3 DNA reads TGTGCCAGCTCCGGGACCTCCGCCTTGGAGCAGTACTTC.

This clonotype was seen ten or more times. The CDR3 sequence: CASSLEGNRPTEAFF. CDR3 sequence (DNA): TGTGCCAGCAGCTTAGAGGGGAACAGGCCTACTGAAGCTTTCTTT. The chain carries TRBV7-9 and TRBJ1-1, with D perhaps TRBD1 (5 bases). The CDR3 spans 15 residues. Germline lookup yields CDR1 SEHNR and CDR2 FQNEAQ (reference sequence). The V end was cut by 1 base, the J end by 5 bases, with 14 bases between. Filled out from reference TRBV7-9 and TRBJ1-1, the complete variable domain reads DTGVSQNPRHKITKRGQNVTFRCDPISEHNRLYWYRQTLGQGPEFLTYFQNEAQLEKSRLLSDRFSAERPKGSFSTLEIQRTEQGDSAMYLCASSLEGNRPTEAFFGQGTRLTVV.